This T cell receptor (beta chain) was obtained from a study of blood T cell repertoires in COVID-19. Study-level background: Acute and convalescent COVID-19 specimens originated in the United States, Italy and Spain. T cells, B-cell-depleted T cells, or PBMCs provided the cDNA or gDNA that served as material.

The CDR3 totals 15 residues. V lost 10 bases, J lost 0 bases, and 16 bases lay in between. Germline V gives CDR1 ENHRY, CDR2 SYGVKD. Authors' data handling: Quantification of nucleated cells was approximated via reference gene primer amplification. Sequencing used immunoSEQ multiplex PCR; TCRdb keeps in-frame clones, though not all of them. That table gives V, J and clone size, and the DNA gave D and trimming. The repertoire has over 150,000 clones, over 65% of them found once; the top ten carry about 8.3%. This receptor was taken from a man aged 55 to 70 with acute or convalescent COVID-19. Sequenced sample: peripheral blood. The J gene is TRBJ1-3, the V gene TRBV10-3; the D gene is possibly TRBD1 (6 bases). CDR3 nucleotide sequence: TGTGCCACATCTGGGGGCAGGCTCTCTGGAAACACCATATATTTT. It yields the protein CATSGGRLSGNTIYF.